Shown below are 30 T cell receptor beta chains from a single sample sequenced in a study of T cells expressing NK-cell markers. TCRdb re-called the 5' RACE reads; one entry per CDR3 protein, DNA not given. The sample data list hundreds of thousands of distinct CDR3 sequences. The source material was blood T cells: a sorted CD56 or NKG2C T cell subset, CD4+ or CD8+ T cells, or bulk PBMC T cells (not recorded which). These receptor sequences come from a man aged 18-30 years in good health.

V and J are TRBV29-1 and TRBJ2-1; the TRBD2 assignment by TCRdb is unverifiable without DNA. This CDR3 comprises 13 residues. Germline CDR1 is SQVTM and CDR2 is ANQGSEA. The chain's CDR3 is CSVSGTSTNEQFF.

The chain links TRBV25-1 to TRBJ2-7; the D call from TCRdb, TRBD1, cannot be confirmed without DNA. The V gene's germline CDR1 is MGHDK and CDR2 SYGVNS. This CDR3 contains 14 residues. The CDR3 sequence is CASSVVQGDYEQYF.

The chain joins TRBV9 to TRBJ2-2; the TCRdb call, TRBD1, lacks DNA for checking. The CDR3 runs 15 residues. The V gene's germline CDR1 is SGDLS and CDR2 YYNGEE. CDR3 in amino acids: CASSVGQGSTGELFF.

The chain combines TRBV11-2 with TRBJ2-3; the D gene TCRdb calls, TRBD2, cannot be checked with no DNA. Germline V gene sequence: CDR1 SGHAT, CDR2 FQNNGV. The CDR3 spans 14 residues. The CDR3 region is CASSPLAGGSTQYF. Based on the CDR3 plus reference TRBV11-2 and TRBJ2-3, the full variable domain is EAGVAQSPRYKIIEKRQSVAFWCNPISGHATLYWYQQILGQGPKLLIQFQNNGVVDDSQLPKDRFSAERLKGVDSTLKIQPAKLEDSAVYLCASSPLAGGSTQYFGPGTRLTVL.

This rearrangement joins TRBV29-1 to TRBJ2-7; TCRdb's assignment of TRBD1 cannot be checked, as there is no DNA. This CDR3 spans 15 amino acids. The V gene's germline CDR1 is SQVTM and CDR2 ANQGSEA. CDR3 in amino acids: CSVEGEWTGLAEQYF.

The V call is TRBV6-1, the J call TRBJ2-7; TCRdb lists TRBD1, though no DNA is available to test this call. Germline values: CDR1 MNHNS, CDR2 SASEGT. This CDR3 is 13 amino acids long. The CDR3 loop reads CATRAGGGYEQYF.

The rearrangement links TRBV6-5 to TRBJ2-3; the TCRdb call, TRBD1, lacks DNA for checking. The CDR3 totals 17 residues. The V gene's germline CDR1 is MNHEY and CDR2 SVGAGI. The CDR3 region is CASSYSGTGNNMDTQYF.

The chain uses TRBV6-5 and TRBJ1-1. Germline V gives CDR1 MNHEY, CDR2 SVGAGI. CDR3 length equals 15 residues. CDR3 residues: CASSYLLTTGTEAFF.

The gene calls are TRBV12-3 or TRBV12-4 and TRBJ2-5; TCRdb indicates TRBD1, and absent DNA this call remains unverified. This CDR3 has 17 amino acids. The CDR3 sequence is CASSTRDGGMLWETQYF.

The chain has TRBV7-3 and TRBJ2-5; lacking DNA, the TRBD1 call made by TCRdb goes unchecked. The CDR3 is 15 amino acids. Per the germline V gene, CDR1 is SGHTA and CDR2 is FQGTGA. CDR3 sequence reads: CASSFGPGGLETQYF. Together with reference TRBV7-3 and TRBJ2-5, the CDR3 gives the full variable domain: GAGVSQTPSNKVTEKGKYVELRCDPISGHTALYWYRQSLGQGPEFLIYFQGTGAADDSGLPNDRFFAVRPEGSVSTLKIQRTERGDSAVYLCASSFGPGGLETQYFGPGTRLLVL.

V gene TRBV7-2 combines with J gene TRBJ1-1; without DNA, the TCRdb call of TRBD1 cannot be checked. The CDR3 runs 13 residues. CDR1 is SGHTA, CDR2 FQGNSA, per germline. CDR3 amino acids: CASSLAGQVEAFF.

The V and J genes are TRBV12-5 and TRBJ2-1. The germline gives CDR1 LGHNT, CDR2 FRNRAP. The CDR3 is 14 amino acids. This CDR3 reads CASGLTSSYNEQFF.

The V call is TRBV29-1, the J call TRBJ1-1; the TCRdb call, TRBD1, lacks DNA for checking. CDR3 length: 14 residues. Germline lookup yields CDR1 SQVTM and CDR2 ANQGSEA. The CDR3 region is CSVPSGTGGREAFF.

The CDR3 reads CASSFGTGRSSYNEQFF. V usage is TRBV12-3 or TRBV12-4 and J usage is TRBJ2-1; as DNA is missing, the TRBD1 call by TCRdb cannot be tested. This CDR3 region has 17 residues.

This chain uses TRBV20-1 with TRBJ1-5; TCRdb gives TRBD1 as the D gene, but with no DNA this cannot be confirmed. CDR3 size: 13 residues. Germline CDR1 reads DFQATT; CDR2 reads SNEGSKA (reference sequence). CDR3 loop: CSAAVQGDQPQHF.

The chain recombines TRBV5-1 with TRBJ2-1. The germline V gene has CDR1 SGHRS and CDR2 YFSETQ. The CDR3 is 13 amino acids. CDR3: CASSFWYNNEQFF.

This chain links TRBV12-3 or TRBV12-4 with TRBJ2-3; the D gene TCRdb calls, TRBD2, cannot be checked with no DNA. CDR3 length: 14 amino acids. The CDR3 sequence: CASSSTRASDTQYF.

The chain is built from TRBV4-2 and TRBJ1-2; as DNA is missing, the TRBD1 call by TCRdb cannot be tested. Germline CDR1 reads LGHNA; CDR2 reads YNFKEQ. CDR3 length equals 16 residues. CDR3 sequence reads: CASSQGGIRGQGGYTF.

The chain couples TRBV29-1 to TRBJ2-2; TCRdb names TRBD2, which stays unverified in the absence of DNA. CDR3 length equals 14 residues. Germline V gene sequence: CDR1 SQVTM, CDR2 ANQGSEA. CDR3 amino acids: CSVGLAESTGELFF.

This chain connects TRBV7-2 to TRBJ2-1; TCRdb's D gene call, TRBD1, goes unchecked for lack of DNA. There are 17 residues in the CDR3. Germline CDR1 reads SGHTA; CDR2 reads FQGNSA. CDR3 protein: CASSLWSAPGLYNEQFF.

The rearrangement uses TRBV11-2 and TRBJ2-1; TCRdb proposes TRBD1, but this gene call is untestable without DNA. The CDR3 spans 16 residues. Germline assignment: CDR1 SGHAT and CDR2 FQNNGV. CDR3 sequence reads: CASSPNPGTGVNEQFF.

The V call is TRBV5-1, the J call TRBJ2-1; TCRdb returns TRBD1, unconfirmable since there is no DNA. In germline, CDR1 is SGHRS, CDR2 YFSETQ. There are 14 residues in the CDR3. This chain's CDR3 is CASSIGTGGNEQFF.

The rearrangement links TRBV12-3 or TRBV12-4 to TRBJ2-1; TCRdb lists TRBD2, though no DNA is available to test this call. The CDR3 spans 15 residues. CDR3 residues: CASSGLAGSSGEQFF.

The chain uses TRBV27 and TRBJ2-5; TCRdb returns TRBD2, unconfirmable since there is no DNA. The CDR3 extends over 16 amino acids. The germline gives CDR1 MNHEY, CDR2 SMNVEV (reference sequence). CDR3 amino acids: CASRSVGLGDGETQYF.

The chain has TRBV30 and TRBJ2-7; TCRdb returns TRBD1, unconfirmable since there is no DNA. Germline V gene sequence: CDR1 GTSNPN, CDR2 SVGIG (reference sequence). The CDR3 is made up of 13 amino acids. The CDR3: CAWSARQGAVQYF.

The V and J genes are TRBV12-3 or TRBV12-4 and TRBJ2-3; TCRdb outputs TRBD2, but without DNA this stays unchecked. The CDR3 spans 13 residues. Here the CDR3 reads CAIRLAGSITQYF.

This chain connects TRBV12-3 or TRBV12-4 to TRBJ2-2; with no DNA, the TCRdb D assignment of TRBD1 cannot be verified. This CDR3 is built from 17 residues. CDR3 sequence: CASTLFVRDVNTGELFF.

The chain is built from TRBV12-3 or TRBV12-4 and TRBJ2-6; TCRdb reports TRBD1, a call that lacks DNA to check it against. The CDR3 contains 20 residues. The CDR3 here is CASSLAKYGTGISGANVLTF.

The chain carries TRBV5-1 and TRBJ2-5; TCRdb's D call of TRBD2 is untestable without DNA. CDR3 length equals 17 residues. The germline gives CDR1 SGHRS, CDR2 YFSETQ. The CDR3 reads CASSLVRAGGTQETQYF.

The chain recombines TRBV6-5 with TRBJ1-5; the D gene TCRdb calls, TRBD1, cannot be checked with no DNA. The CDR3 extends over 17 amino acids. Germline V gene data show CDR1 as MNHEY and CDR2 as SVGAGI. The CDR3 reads CASGSSQTGGVNQPQHF.